This T cell receptor beta chain is drawn from a study of beta chain features in type 1 diabetes. General study findings and limits: There was a moderate but significant shortening of TCRB CDR3s in all four CD4+ subsets of Type 1 diabetes patients.

In regard to this clone: The antigen is not known.

The investigators reverse transcribed all of the isolated RNA, so they sequenced expressed TCRB transcripts. Assay: immunoSEQ multiplex PCR; the TCRdb copy retains only in-frame clones and omits some. The table has roughly 350,000 clones, 8.5% to 10% seen once; the top ten hold 0.6%. This CDR3 is 13 amino acids long. V lost 0 bases and J lost 6, with 7 bases in between. Germline V gives CDR1 SGHRS, CDR2 YFSETQ. The sequence derives from a man between 25 and 39 years old with type 1 diabetes. Material: central memory CD4+ T cells from blood. The rearrangement joins TRBV5-1 to TRBJ2-1, with D hard to call. Here the CDR3 DNA reads TGCGCCAGCAGCTTGGACTGGGGCAATGAGCAGTTCTTC. It translates to CASSLDWGNEQFF.